This T cell receptor beta chain was retrieved from a study of blood T cell repertoires in COVID-19. V shed 0 bases, J shed 5 bases, and the junction held 3 bases outside the gene matches. Looked up from germline, CDR1 is WNHNN and CDR2 is SYGVQD (reference sequence). The CDR3 spans 15 residues. Using immunoSEQ multiplex PCR, the repertoire was profiled, and TCRdb retains in-frame clones only, with some absent. The table includes about 99,000 clones, more than 70% detected once. This sequence originates from a woman aged 60-70 years in a cohort sampled during active or convalescent COVID-19. The chain employs TRBV10-1 and TRBJ2-7, with 11 bases matching TRBD1. The sequencing input was peripheral blood. This chain's CDR3 is CASSESRDRGNEQYF. As DNA, the CDR3 is TGCGCCAGCAGTGAGTCGAGGGACAGGGGGAACGAGCAGTACTTC.